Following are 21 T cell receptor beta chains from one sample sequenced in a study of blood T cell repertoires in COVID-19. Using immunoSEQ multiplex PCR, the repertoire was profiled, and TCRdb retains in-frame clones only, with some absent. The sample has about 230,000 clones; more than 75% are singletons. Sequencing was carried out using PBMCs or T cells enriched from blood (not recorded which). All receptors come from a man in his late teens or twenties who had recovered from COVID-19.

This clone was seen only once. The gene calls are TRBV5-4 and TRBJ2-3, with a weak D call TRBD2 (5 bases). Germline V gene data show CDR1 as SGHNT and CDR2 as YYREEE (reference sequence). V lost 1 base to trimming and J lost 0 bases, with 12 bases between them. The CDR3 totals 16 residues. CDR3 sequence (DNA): TGTGCCAGCAGCTTGCGCCTAGCATTGAGCACAGATACGCAGTATTTT. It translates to CASSLRLALSTDTQYF.

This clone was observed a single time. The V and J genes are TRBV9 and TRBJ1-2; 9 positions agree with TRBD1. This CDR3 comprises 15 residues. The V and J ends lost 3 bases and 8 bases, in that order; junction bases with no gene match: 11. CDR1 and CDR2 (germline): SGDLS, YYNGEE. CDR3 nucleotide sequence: TGTGCCAGCAGCGCCGAACCCGACAGGGGGGTCGGCTACACCTTC. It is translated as CASSAEPDRGVGYTF.

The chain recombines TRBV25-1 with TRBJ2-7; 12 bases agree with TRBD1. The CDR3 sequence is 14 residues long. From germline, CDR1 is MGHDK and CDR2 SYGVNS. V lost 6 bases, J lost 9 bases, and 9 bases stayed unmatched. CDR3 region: CASRPPGQGAGQYF. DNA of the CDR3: TGTGCCAGCAGACCCCCGGGACAGGGGGCTGGGCAGTACTTC.

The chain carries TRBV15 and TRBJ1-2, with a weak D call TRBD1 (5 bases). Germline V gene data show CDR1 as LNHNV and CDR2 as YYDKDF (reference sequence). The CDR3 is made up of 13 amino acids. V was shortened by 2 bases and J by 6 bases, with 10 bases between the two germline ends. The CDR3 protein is CATSRLQGDGYTF. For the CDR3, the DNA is TGTGCCACCAGCAGACTCCAGGGTGATGGCTACACCTTC.

The CDR3 nucleotides read TGTGCCAGCAGCTTCGGGACAGGGGGCCGCGTCGAAGCTTTCTTT. Encoded protein: CASSFGTGGRVEAFF. The genes are TRBV11-3 and TRBJ1-1; 12 nucleotides align to TRBD1. The CDR3 is 15 residues long. CDR1 and CDR2 from the germline V gene are SGHNT and YENEEA. The V and J ends lost 3 bases and 8 bases, in that order; junction bases with no gene match: 7.

The CDR3 here is CASSLEVRNYGYTF. CDR3 bases: TGTGCCAGCAGCTTAGAAGTTAGAAACTATGGCTACACCTTC. This chain links TRBV7-9 with TRBJ1-2; D is uncertain. V lost 1 base to trimming and J lost 2 bases, with 8 bases between them. Germline CDR1 is SEHNR and CDR2 is FQNEAQ (reference sequence). This CDR3 spans 14 amino acids.

In DNA form, the CDR3 reads TGCGCCAGCAGTCTTGACAGGGCCTATGGCTACACCTTC. This translates into CASSLDRAYGYTF. The J gene is TRBJ1-2, the V gene TRBV10-2; TRBD1 matches 7 bases. V was pared by 5 bases and J by 4 bases, with 4 bases of the junction left unmatched. This CDR3 region has 13 residues. Germline V gene lookup returns CDR1 WSHSY and CDR2 SAAADI.

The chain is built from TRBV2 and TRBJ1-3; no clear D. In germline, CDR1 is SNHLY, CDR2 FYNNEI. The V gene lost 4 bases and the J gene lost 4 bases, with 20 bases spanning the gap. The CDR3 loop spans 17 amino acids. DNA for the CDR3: TGTGCCAGCAGTGCCCTGGGAGTCAGAAGAAAAGGAAACACCATATATTTT. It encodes CASSALGVRRKGNTIYF.

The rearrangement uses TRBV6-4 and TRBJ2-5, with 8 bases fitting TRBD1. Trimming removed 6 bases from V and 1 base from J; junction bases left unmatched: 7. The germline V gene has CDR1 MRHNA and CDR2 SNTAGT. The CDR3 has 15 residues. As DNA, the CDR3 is TGTGCCAGCAGCGAAACCGGGACAGGCCAAGAGACCCAGTACTTC. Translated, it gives CASSETGTGQETQYF.

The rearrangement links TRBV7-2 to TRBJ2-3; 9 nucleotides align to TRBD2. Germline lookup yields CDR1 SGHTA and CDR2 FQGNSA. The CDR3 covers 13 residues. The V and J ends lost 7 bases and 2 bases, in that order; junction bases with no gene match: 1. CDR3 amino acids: CASTSGTTDTQYF. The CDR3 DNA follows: TGTGCCAGCACTAGCGGGACCACAGATACGCAGTATTTT.

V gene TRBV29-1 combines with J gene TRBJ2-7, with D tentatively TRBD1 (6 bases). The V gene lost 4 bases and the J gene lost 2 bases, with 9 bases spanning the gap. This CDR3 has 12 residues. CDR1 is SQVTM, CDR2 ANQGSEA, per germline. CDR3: CSVVQGTYEQYF. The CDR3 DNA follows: TGCAGCGTTGTCCAGGGGACCTACGAGCAGTACTTC.

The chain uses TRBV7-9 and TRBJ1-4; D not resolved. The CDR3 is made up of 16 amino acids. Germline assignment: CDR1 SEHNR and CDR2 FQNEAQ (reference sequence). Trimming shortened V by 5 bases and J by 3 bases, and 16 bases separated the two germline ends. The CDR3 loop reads CASSPRPLGANEKLFF. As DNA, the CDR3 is TGTGCCAGCAGCCCTAGGCCCCTCGGGGCTAATGAAAAACTGTTTTTT. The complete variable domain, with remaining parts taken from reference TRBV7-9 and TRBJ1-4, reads DTGVSQNPRHKITKRGQNVTFRCDPISEHNRLYWYRQTLGQGPEFLTYFQNEAQLEKSRLLSDRFSAERPKGSFSTLEIQRTEQGDSAMYLCASSPRPLGANEKLFFGSGTQLSVL.

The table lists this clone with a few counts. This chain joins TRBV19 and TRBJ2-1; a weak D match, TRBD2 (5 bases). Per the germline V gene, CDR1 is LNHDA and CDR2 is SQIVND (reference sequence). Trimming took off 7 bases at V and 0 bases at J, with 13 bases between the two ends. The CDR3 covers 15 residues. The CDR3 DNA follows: TGTGCCAGTAACCGCGGAGCGGTCTCCTACAATGAGCAGTTCTTC. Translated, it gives CASNRGAVSYNEQFF.

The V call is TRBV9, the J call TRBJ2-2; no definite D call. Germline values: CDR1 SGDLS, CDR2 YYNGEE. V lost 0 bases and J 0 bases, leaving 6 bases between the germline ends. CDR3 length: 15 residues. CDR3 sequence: CASSVGHANTGELFF. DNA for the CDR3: TGTGCCAGCAGCGTAGGACACGCGAACACCGGGGAGCTGTTTTTT.

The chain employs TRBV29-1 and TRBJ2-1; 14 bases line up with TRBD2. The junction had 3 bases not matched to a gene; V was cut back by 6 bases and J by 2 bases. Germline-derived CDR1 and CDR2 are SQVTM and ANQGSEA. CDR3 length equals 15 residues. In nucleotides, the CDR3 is TGCAGCGTAAGACTAGCGGGGGGGGCCTACAATGAGCAGTTCTTC. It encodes CSVRLAGGAYNEQFF.

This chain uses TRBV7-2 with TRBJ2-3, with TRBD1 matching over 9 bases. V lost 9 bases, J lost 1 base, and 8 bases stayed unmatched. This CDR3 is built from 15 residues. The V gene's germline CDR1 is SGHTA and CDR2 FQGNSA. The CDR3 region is CAREQGAPGTDTQYF. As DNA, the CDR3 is TGTGCCAGAGAACAGGGGGCGCCGGGCACAGATACGCAGTATTTT.

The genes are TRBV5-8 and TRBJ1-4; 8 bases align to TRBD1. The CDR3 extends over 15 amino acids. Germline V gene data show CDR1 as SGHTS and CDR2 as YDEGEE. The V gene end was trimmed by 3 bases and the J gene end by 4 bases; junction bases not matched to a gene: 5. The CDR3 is CASSSDRGLNEKLFF. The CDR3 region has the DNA TGTGCCAGCAGCTCAGACAGGGGCCTTAATGAAAAACTGTTTTTT.

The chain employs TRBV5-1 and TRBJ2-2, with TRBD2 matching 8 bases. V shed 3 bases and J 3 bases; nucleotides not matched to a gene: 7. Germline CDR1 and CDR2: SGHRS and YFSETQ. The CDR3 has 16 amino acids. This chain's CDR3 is CASSSLGGGDTGELFF. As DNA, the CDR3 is TGCGCCAGCAGCTCCCTCGGGGGGGGCGACACCGGGGAGCTGTTTTTT. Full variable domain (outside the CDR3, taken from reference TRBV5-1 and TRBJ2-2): KAGVTQTPRYLIKTRGQQVTLSCSPISGHRSVSWYQQTPGQGLQFLFEYFSETQRNKGNFPGRFSGRQFSNSRSEMNVSTLELGDSALYLCASSSLGGGDTGELFFGEGSRLTVL.

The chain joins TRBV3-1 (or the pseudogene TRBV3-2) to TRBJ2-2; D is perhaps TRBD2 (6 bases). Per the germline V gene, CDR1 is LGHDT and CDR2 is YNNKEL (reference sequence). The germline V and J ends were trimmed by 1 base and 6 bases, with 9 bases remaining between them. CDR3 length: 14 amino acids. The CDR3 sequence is CASSQAGEAGELFF. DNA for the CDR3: TGTGCCAGCAGCCAAGCGGGAGAGGCCGGGGAGCTGTTTTTT.

Here the CDR3 DNA reads TGCGCCAGCAGTGTGGGGCTAGCGGGGGGCTACGAGCAGTACTTC. Encoded protein: CASSVGLAGGYEQYF. The genes are TRBV10-2 and TRBJ2-7; 11 bases map to TRBD2. CDR1 is WSHSY, CDR2 SAAADI, per germline. The CDR3 spans 15 residues. The J segment lost 3 bases and the V segment lost 4 bases, leaving 5 bases of the junction unmatched.

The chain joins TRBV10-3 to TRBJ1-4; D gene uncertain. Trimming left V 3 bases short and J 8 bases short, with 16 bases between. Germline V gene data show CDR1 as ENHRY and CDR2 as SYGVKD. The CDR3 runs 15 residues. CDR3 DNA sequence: TGTGCCATCAGTGACCCCCGTCAGCGTGGGGAAAAACTGTTTTTT. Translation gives CAISDPRQRGEKLFF.